A single sample gave rise to the 2 T cell receptor beta chains below, sequenced in a study of blood T cell repertoires in COVID-19. The method was immunoSEQ multiplex PCR; TCRdb's version includes in-frame clones alone and lacks a portion of them. The table records 150,000 to 200,000 clones, around 84% of them present only once. The sample consisted of peripheral blood. The receptors originated from an elderly woman with acute or convalescent COVID-19.

The gene calls are TRBV30 and TRBJ1-3; tentative D call: TRBD1 (5 bases). CDR3 size: 15 residues. Germline V CDR1 and CDR2: GTSNPN, SVGIG (reference sequence). Trimming shortened V by 1 base and J by 2 bases, and 12 bases separated the two germline ends. In nucleotides, the CDR3 is TGTGCCTGGAGTGACCTGGGGGGACCTGGAAACACCATATATTTT. Translating gives CAWSDLGGPGNTIYF.

V gene TRBV7-9 combines with J gene TRBJ2-7; possible D gene TRBD1, 5 bases. Trimming removed 7 bases at V and 3 bases at J, with 13 bases between. Germline V gene lookup returns CDR1 SEHNR and CDR2 FQNEAQ (reference sequence). This CDR3 spans 13 amino acids. Written as DNA, the CDR3 is TGTGCCAGCACGGGCAGGGCCAACTACGAGCAGTACTTC. It specifies CASTGRANYEQYF. Using reference TRBV7-9 and TRBJ2-7 for the parts outside the CDR3, the full variable domain is DTGVSQNPRHKITKRGQNVTFRCDPISEHNRLYWYRQTLGQGPEFLTYFQNEAQLEKSRLLSDRFSAERPKGSFSTLEIQRTEQGDSAMYLCASTGRANYEQYFGPGTRLTVT.